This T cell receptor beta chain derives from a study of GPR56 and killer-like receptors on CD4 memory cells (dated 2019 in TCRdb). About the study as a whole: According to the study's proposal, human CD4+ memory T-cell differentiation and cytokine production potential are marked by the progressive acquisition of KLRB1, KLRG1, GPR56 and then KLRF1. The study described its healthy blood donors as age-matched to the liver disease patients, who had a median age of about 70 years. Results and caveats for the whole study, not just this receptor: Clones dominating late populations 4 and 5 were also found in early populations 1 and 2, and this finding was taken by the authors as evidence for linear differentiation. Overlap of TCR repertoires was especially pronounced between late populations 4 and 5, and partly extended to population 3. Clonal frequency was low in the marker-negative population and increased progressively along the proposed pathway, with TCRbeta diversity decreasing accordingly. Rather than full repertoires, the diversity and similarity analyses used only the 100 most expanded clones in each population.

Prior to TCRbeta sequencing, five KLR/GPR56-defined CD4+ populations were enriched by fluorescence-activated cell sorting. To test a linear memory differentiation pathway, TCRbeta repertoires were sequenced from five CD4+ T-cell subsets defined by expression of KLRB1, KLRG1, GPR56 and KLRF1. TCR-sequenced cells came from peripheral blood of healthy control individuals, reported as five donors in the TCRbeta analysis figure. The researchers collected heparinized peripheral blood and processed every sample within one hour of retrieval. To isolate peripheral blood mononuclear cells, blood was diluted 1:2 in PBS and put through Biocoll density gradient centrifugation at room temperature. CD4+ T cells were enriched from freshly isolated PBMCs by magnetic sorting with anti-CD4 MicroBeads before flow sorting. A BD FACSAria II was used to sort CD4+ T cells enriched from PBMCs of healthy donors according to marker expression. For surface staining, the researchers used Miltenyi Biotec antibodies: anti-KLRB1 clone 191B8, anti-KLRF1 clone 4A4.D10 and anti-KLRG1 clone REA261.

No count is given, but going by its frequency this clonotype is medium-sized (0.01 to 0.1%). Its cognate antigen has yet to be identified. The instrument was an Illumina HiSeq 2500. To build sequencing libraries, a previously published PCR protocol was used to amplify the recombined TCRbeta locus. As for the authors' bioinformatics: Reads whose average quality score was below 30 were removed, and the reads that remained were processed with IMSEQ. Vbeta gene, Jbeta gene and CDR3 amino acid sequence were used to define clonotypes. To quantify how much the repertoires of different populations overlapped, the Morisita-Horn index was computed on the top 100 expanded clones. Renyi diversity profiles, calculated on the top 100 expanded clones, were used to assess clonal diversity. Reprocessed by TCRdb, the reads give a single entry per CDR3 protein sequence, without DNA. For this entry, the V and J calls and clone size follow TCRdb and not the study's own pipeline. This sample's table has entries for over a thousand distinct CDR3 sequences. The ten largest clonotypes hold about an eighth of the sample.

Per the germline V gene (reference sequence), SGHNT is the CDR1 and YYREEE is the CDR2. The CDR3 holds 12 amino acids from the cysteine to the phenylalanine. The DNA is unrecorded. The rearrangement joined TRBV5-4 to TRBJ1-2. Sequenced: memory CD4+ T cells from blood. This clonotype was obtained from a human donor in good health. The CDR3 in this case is CASSLTGYGYTF.